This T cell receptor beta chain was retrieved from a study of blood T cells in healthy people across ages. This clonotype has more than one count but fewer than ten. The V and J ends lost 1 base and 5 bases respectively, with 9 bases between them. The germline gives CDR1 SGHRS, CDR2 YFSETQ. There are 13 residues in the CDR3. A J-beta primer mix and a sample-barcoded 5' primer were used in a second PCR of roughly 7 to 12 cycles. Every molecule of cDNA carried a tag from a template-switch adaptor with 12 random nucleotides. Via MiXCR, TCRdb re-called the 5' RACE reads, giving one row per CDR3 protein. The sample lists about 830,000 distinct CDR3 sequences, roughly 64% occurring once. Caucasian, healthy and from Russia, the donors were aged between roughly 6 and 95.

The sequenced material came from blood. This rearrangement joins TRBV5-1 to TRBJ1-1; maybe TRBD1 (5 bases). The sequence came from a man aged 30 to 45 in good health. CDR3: CASSLNGATEAFF. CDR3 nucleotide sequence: TGCGCCAGCAGCTTGAATGGGGCGACTGAAGCTTTCTTT.